This T cell receptor beta chain was captured by sequencing in a study of T cells after yellow fever vaccination. Study-wide points: At around 95% for CD4 and over 80% for CD8, most primary-vaccination clones showed up again after the booster.

A single record per CDR3 protein comes from TCRdb applying MiXCR to the 5' RACE reads. The sample shows 250,000 to 400,000 distinct CDR3 sequences, roughly 4.3% of them seen only once. This clonotype was recorded at least ten times. Its antigen is as yet unknown. Germline V CDR1 and CDR2: SGHVS, FNYEAQ. The length of the CDR3 is 15 residues. Between the trimmed V and J ends, which lost 1 base and 5 bases, there was a span of 14 bases. V is TRBV7-6 and J is TRBJ2-5, with a tentative D call TRBD2 (6 bases). The origin of this receptor is a man in his late teens or twenties who received the YFV17D yellow fever vaccine. The sequenced sample was PBMCs, obtained 5 days after the yellow fever booster vaccination. The CDR3 DNA sequence: TGTGCCAGCAGCTTAGATACGGGGGTCCCGGAGACCCAGTACTTC. This translates into CASSLDTGVPETQYF.